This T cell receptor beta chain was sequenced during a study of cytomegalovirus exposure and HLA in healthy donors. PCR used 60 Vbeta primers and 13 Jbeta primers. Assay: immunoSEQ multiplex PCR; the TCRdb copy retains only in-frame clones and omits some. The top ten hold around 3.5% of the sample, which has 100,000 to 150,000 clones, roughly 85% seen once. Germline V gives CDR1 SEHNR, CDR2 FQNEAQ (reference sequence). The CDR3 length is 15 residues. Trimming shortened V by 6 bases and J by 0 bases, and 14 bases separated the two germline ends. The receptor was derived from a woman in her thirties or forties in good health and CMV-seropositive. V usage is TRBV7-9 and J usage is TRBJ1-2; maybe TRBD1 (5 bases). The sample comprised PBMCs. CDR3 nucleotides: TGTGCCAGCAGTCTGTCGTCCAGGGCTAACTATGGCTACACCTTC. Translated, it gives CASSLSSRANYGYTF.